These 5 T cell receptor beta chains came from one sample sequenced in a study of Ad26.COV2.S vaccination and SARS-CoV-2 variants. Treatment defined: around 19 received Ad26.COV2.S at low or high dose, single or two shots; roughly five received placebo; per-sample allocation not given. The investigators took samples on day 63 after the first vaccine or placebo injection. TCRdb keeps only in-frame clones here, not all; method: immunoSEQ multiplex PCR. Counted here are about 350,000 clones, less than 90% occurring once; the ten biggest clones make up roughly 10%. Material: peripheral blood, obtained in a trial of Ad26.COV2.S vaccine versus placebo. The origin of the receptors is a person aged 18 to 65 who received the Ad26.COV2.S COVID-19 vaccine or a placebo.

The chain links TRBV27 to TRBJ2-1; maybe TRBD2 (6 bases). CDR1 MNHEY and CDR2 SMNVEV come from the germline V gene (reference sequence). Trimming removed 3 bases from V and 3 bases from J, with 18 bases in between. The CDR3 runs to 17 residues. In DNA, the CDR3 is TGTGCCAGCAGTTTGGGGCAGGGAGGACACCTCTACAATGAGCAGTTCTTC. It codes for CASSLGQGGHLYNEQFF.

The chain couples TRBV21-1 to TRBJ1-1; TRBD1 is taken as the D call from the table, unchecked against the DNA. TRBV21-1 counts as a pseudogene. There are 15 residues in the CDR3. The CDR3 protein is CASSKAQGMSTEAFF. CDR3 coding DNA: TGTGCCAGCAGCAAAGCACAGGGGATGAGCACTGAAGCTTTCTTT.

The chain combines TRBV19 with TRBJ1-4; no reliable D call. The V gene's germline CDR1 is LNHDA and CDR2 SQIVND (reference sequence). Between the trimmed V and J ends, which lost 1 base and 1 base, there was a span of 7 bases. This CDR3 region has 15 residues. CDR3 in DNA: TGTGCCAGTAGTATAGCAAGCAGAACTAATGAAAAACTGTTTTTT. This encodes CASSIASRTNEKLFF.

The chain carries TRBV7-2 and TRBJ2-3; 7 nucleotides match TRBD1. Germline V gene data show CDR1 as SGHTA and CDR2 as FQGNSA. The V segment lost 3 bases and the J segment 2 bases; nucleotides outside the gene matches: 8. The CDR3 is made up of 16 amino acids. CDR3 DNA: TGTGCCAGCAGCTTCCACAGGGGATCGTTCACAGATACGCAGTATTTT. Its translation: CASSFHRGSFTDTQYF.

The chain joins TRBV28 to TRBJ1-2; D uncertain. Germline V gene sequence: CDR1 MDHEN, CDR2 SYDVKM. V lost 5 bases, J lost 5 bases, and 12 bases lay in between. The CDR3 spans 13 residues. This CDR3 reads CASSTPGKYGYTF. The CDR3 DNA reads TGTGCCAGCAGTACCCCTGGGAAATATGGCTACACCTTC.